This T cell receptor beta chain came from a study of breast tumors, draining lymph nodes, adjacent tissues. This clonotype was detected ten times or more. Its target is not known. The CDR3 has 14 residues. Germline loops: CDR1 MNHNS, CDR2 SASEGT. Losses at the gene ends were 4 bases for V and 4 bases for J; bases not matched to a gene: 6. Study-level findings and limits: Tumors had less TCR diversity than lymph nodes, more than nontumor tissue. Findings are consistent with lymph node origin and intratumoral expansion of most tumor T cells. Tumor and nontumor repertoires were significantly more similar in luminal-like than in basal-like breast cancer.

TCRdb passed the multiplex PCR reads through MiXCR, listing each CDR3 protein once. Of around 50,000 distinct CDR3 sequences in the sample, roughly 23% are singletons; the top ten hold 8%. Sequences were obtained from breast tumor tissue. The chain carries TRBV6-1 and TRBJ2-7, with 8 bases matching TRBD1. This TCR came from a female donor with breast cancer. Some clones in this sample may be carry-over from other donors' samples. The CDR3 DNA sequence: TGTGCCAGCAGTGTAGGACAGGGTTGGTACGAGCAGTACTTC. Its translation is CASSVGQGWYEQYF.